A single sample is the source of the 6 T cell receptor beta chains below, sequenced in a study of cytotoxic CD8 clonotypes in ibrutinib-treated CLL. Only in-frame clones appear in the TCRdb table, and some are missing; sequencing was by immunoSEQ multiplex PCR. The sample includes a few hundred thousand clones, over 60% seen only once; the top ten take roughly 6%. Here the sequenced sample was PBMCs, taken after 36 months of ibrutinib treatment. The receptors here all came from a human donor with chronic lymphocytic leukemia.

The CDR3 coding sequence is TGTGCCAGCAGTTCAGACAGGGGGCGCGGTGAAAAACTGTTTTTT. Amino acids: CASSSDRGRGEKLFF. The genes are TRBV28 and TRBJ1-4; 10 bases align to TRBD1. V shed 4 bases and J 7 bases; nucleotides not matched to a gene: 6. Germline V gives CDR1 MDHEN, CDR2 SYDVKM. This CDR3 region has 15 residues.

CDR3 residues: CASSQADMGPQHF. In DNA, the CDR3 is TGCGCCAGCAGCCAAGCTGACATGGGTCCCCAGCATTTT. The rearrangement links TRBV4-1 to TRBJ1-5, with D unclear. V was shortened by 1 base and J by 10 bases, with 11 bases between the two germline ends. Germline-derived CDR1 and CDR2 are MGHRA and YSYEKL. CDR3 size: 13 residues.

In its sample, this clone was seen once. J is TRBJ1-1 and V is TRBV19, with D unclear. V was shortened by 5 bases and J by 5 bases, with 12 bases between the two germline ends. The V gene's germline CDR1 is LNHDA and CDR2 SQIVND (reference sequence). The CDR3 is made up of 13 amino acids. The CDR3, as DNA: TGTGCCAGTAGTTCCCGGGCGAGAACTGAAGCTTTCTTT. Encoded protein: CASSSRARTEAFF.

This clone turned up a few times. The chain joins TRBV5-1 to TRBJ1-5; tentative D call: TRBD1 (6 bases). Germline V gives CDR1 SGHRS, CDR2 YFSETQ. V was clipped by 1 base and J by 5 bases, with 10 bases between them. The CDR3 has 14 amino acids. CDR3 in DNA: TGCGCCAGCAGCTTGCGGGGGCGGGATCAGCCCCAGCATTTT. It yields the protein CASSLRGRDQPQHF. The full variable domain, with the rest looked up from reference TRBV5-1 and TRBJ1-5, is KAGVTQTPRYLIKTRGQQVTLSCSPISGHRSVSWYQQTPGQGLQFLFEYFSETQRNKGNFPGRFSGRQFSNSRSEMNVSTLELGDSALYLCASSLRGRDQPQHFGDGTRLSIL.

This clone was seen more than once but under ten times. The rearrangement joins TRBV5-4 to TRBJ1-1; D call uncertain. Germline V gene lookup returns CDR1 SGHNT and CDR2 YYREEE (reference sequence). Trimming removed 2 bases at V and 3 bases at J, with 8 bases between. The CDR3 has 13 residues. CDR3 residues: CASSFSVDTEAFF. CDR3 nucleotides: TGTGCCAGCAGCTTTTCCGTGGACACTGAAGCTTTCTTT.

This CDR3 reads CASSPTRQGSYGYTF. The CDR3 DNA reads TGTGCCAGCAGTCCAACCCGGCAGGGGAGCTATGGCTACACCTTC. The genes are TRBV6-1 and TRBJ1-2; possible D gene TRBD1, 6 bases. Trimming left V 5 bases short and J 4 bases short, with 17 bases between. This CDR3 contains 15 residues. The germline CDR1 and CDR2 sequences are MNHNS and SASEGT.